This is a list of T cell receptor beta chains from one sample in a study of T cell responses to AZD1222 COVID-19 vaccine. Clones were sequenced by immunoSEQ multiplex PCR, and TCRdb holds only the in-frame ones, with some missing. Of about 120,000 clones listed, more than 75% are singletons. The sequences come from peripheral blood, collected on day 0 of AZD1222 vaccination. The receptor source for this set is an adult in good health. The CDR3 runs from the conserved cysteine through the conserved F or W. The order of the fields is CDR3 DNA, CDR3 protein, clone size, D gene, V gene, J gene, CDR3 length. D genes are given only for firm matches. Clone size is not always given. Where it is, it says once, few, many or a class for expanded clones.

DNA: TGTGCCAGCTCACGGACAGGGACTAACTATGGCTACACCTTC
CDR3: CASSRTGTNYGYTF
size: -
D: TRBD1
V: TRBV18
J: TRBJ1-2
length: 14

DNA: TGTGCCAGCAGTGAAGGGGGGCTAGCGCGCACAGATACGCAGTATTTT
CDR3: CASSEGGLARTDTQYF
size: -
D: -
V: TRBV25-1
J: TRBJ2-3
length: 16

DNA: TGCAGTGCTAGTATTTCGGGGGCCTACAATGAGCAGTTCTTC
CDR3: CSASISGAYNEQFF
size: -
D: -
V: TRBV20-1
J: TRBJ2-1
length: 14

DNA: TGCGCCAGCAGCCAGCGATTGACCGCATACGAGCAGTACTTC
CDR3: CASSQRLTAYEQYF
size: few
D: -
V: TRBV4-3
J: TRBJ2-7
length: 14

DNA: TGTGCCAGTAGTATCCGACAGGGTGCTAACTATGGCTACACCTTC
CDR3: CASSIRQGANYGYTF
size: few
D: TRBD1
V: TRBV19
J: TRBJ1-2
length: 15

DNA: TGTGCCAGCAGGACGACAGTGGAGTTAGGCTACACCTTC
CDR3: CASRTTVELGYTF
size: medium-sized
D: -
V: TRBV5-4
J: TRBJ1-2
length: 13

DNA: TGTGCCAGCTCACACCCCACCCCGGGGAGAGGAAACACCATATATTTT
CDR3: CASSHPTPGRGNTIYF
size: -
D: -
V: TRBV18
J: TRBJ1-3
length: 16

DNA: TGTGCCAGCCTCCGGGACAGGGGTGGGCAAGAGACCCAGTACTTC
CDR3: CASLRDRGGQETQYF
size: -
D: TRBD1
V: TRBV2
J: TRBJ2-5
length: 15

DNA: TGTGCCAGCAGTTACAGGAGGCGGAGCACAGATACGCAGTATTTT
CDR3: CASSYRRRSTDTQYF
size: -
D: -
V: TRBV6-2/TRBV6-3
J: TRBJ2-3
length: 15

DNA: TGTGCCATCAAGGCTAGCGCATTGGCAGATACGCAGTATTTT
CDR3: CAIKASALADTQYF
size: -
D: -
V: TRBV10-3
J: TRBJ2-3
length: 14

DNA: TGTGCCAGCAGCTCCGGAGGGGATTATAATTCACCCCTCCACTTT
CDR3: CASSSGGDYNSPLHF
size: few
D: -
V: TRBV5-4
J: TRBJ1-6
length: 15

DNA: TGTGCCAGCAGCCAGAGGGGGGGCCATGAGAACGAGCAGTACTTC
CDR3: CASSQRGGHENEQYF
size: -
D: -
V: TRBV3-1/TRBV3-2
J: TRBJ2-7
length: 15

DNA: TGTGCCAGCAGCCGACAGGGGACGCGCACTGAAGCTTTCTTT
CDR3: CASSRQGTRTEAFF
size: -
D: TRBD1
V: TRBV6-2/TRBV6-3
J: TRBJ1-1
length: 14

DNA: TGTGCCACCAGCAGGGGCCCATGGGGGTTCGAGCAGTACTTC
CDR3: CATSRGPWGFEQYF
size: -
D: -
V: TRBV15
J: TRBJ2-7
length: 14

DNA: TGTGCCAGCAGTTTATCGAGGCTCCCGTACGAGCAGTACTTC
CDR3: CASSLSRLPYEQYF
size: -
D: -
V: TRBV27
J: TRBJ2-7
length: 14

DNA: TGTGCCACGGGGACAGGGCGGGAAAAACTGTTTTTT
CDR3: CATGTGREKLFF
size: few
D: TRBD1
V: TRBV10-3
J: TRBJ1-4
length: 12

DNA: TGTGCCAGCAGCTTAGTAGGGGGGTCCTACGAGCAGTACTTC
CDR3: CASSLVGGSYEQYF
size: -
D: -
V: TRBV7-2
J: TRBJ2-7
length: 14

DNA: TGCGCCAGCAGCCGGGACAGGGAATCAGATACGCAGTATTTT
CDR3: CASSRDRESDTQYF
size: -
D: TRBD1
V: TRBV5-1
J: TRBJ2-3
length: 14

DNA: TGTGCCAGCAGTGACAACAGGGTCTACGAGCAGTACTTC
CDR3: CASSDNRVYEQYF
size: few
D: -
V: TRBV2
J: TRBJ2-7
length: 13

DNA: TGCGCCAGCAGCCAGATGCCGGGAGAGACCCAGTACTTC
CDR3: CASSQMPGETQYF
size: few
D: -
V: TRBV5-1
J: TRBJ2-5
length: 13

DNA: TGTGCCAGCAGTCGAATCCTTACAGGGTTTCAAGAGACCCAGTACTTC
CDR3: CASSRILTGFQETQYF
size: once
D: -
V: TRBV2
J: TRBJ2-5
length: 16

DNA: TGTGCCAGCTCCGGGCTGAACTATGGCTACACCTTC
CDR3: CASSGLNYGYTF
size: -
D: -
V: TRBV18
J: TRBJ1-2
length: 12

DNA: TGTGCCAGCAGTCAACTAGCGACCTCCTACGAGCAGTACTTC
CDR3: CASSQLATSYEQYF
size: -
D: TRBD2
V: TRBV11-2
J: TRBJ2-7
length: 14

DNA: TGTGCCAGCAGCTCGTGGGGGGATCCCACAGATACGCAGTATTTT
CDR3: CASSSWGDPTDTQYF
size: once
D: -
V: TRBV7-2
J: TRBJ2-3
length: 15

DNA: TGCGCCAGCAGCTTGCGGCCGGGGGGAGAAAAACTGTTTTTT
CDR3: CASSLRPGGEKLFF
size: -
D: -
V: TRBV5-1
J: TRBJ1-4
length: 14

DNA: TGTGCCAGCAGCCAGAGAGGGGGGCAGCTTCGGGGCTACACCTTC
CDR3: CASSQRGGQLRGYTF
size: -
D: -
V: TRBV14
J: TRBJ1-2
length: 15

DNA: TGTGCCAGCTCACCATACATGGGATACACTGAAGCTTTCTTT
CDR3: CASSPYMGYTEAFF
size: -
D: -
V: TRBV18
J: TRBJ1-1
length: 14

DNA: TGTGCCAGCAGCCTAGAGGCTAGCGCCCGGGTTACGCAGTATTTT
CDR3: CASSLEASARVTQYF
size: few
D: -
V: TRBV11-2
J: TRBJ2-3
length: 15

DNA: TGCGCCAGCAGCCAAGATAGGGGGGCCCCCTACGAGCAGTACTTC
CDR3: CASSQDRGAPYEQYF
size: once
D: -
V: TRBV4-3
J: TRBJ2-7
length: 15

DNA: TGTGCCAGCAACGAGGGTTTCAATGAGCAGTTCTTC
CDR3: CASNEGFNEQFF
size: -
D: -
V: TRBV2
J: TRBJ2-1
length: 12

DNA: TGTGCCAGCAGTTACTCGACCCCCCGGCTGGTTGAGCAGTACTTC
CDR3: CASSYSTPRLVEQYF
size: -
D: -
V: TRBV6-5
J: TRBJ2-7
length: 15

DNA: TGCGCCAGCAGCTCGACAGGGGTCTATGGCTACACCTTC
CDR3: CASSSTGVYGYTF
size: -
D: TRBD1
V: TRBV5-1
J: TRBJ1-2
length: 13

DNA: TGCGCCAGCAGCTTGGTTTCCGCGGGGGAGCTGTTTTTT
CDR3: CASSLVSAGELFF
size: -
D: -
V: TRBV5-1
J: TRBJ2-2
length: 13

DNA: TGCGCCAGCAGCCAGCGCCTAGCGCCAGGGTATGAGCAGTTCTTC
CDR3: CASSQRLAPGYEQFF
size: -
D: -
V: TRBV4-1
J: TRBJ2-1
length: 15

DNA: TGTGCCAGTAGACGACTTGAGGGGACGGACACTGAAGCTTTCTTT
CDR3: CASRRLEGTDTEAFF
size: -
D: -
V: TRBV19
J: TRBJ1-1
length: 15

DNA: TGTGCCAGCAGCTTAGCTGGGCACAATCAGCCCCAGCATTTT
CDR3: CASSLAGHNQPQHF
size: -
D: -
V: TRBV7-2
J: TRBJ1-5
length: 14

DNA: TGTGCCATCATGGCCCAGCTGAATCAGCCCCAGCATTTT
CDR3: CAIMAQLNQPQHF
size: -
D: -
V: TRBV10-3
J: TRBJ1-5
length: 13

DNA: TGTGCCAGCAGCTTTCGACAGGGTAGAACTGAAGCTTTCTTT
CDR3: CASSFRQGRTEAFF
size: -
D: TRBD1
V: TRBV5-6
J: TRBJ1-1
length: 14

DNA: TGTGCTAGTGGTTTGGCCCTGGACAGCCAAACCAACACTGAAGCTTTCTTT
CDR3: CASGLALDSQTNTEAFF
size: few
D: -
V: TRBV12-5
J: TRBJ1-1
length: 17

DNA: TGTGCCAGCAGTTCGACAGGGTTGAGGTACGAGCAGTACTTC
CDR3: CASSSTGLRYEQYF
size: -
D: TRBD1
V: TRBV6-5
J: TRBJ2-7
length: 14

DNA: TGTGCCAGCAGCTTCGGGTTGCCAGGATCGAGTAAGGGTGCTTTCTTT
CDR3: CASSFGLPGSSKGAFF
size: -
D: -
V: TRBV11-2
J: TRBJ1-1
length: 16